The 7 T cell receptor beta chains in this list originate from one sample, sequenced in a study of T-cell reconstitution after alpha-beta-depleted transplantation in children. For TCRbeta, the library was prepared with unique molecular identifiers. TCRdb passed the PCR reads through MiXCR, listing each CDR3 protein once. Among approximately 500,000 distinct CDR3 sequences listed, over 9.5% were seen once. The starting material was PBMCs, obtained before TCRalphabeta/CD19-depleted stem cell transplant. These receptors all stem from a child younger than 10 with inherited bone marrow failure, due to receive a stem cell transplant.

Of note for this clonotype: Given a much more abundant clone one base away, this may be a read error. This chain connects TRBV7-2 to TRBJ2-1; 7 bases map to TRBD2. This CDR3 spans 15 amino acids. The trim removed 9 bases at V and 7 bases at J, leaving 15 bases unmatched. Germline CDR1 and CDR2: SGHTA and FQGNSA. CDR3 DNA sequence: TGTGCCAGTAAAAGCGCAGTACACGGGGGGAATGAGCAGTTCTTC. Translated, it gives CASKSAVHGGNEQFF. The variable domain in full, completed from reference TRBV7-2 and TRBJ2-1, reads GAGVSQSPSNKVTEKGKDVELRCDPISGHTALYWYRQSLGQGLEFLIYFQGNSAPDKSGLPSDRFSAERTGGSVSTLTIQRTQQEDSAVYLCASKSAVHGGNEQFFGPGTRLTVL.

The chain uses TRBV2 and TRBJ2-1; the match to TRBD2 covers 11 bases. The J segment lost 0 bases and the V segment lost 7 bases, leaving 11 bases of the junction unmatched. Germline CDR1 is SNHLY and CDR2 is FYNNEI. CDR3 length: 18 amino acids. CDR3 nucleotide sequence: TGTGCCAGCATGGCCGGGACTAGCGGAGTTAGCTCCTACAATGAGCAGTTCTTC. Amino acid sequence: CASMAGTSGVSSYNEQFF.

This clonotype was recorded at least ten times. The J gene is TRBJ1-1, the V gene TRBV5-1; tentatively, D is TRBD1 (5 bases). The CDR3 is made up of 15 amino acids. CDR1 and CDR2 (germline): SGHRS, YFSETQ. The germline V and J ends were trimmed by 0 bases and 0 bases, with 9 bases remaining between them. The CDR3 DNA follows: TGCGCCAGCAGCTTGGGGGCAGGGATGAACACTGAAGCTTTCTTT. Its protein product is CASSLGAGMNTEAFF.

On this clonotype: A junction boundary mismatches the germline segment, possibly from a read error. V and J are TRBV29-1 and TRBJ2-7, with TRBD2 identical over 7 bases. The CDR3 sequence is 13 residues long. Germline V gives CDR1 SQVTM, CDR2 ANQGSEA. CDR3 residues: CSVEGGSRYDQYF. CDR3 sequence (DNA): TGCAGCGTTGAGGGCGGGAGCCGCTACGACCAGTACTTC.

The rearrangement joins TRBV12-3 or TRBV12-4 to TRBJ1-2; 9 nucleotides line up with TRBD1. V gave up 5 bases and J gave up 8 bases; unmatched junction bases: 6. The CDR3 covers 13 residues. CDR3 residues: CASSPPDRGGYTF. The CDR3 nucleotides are TGTGCCAGCAGTCCCCCGGACAGGGGAGGCTACACCTTC.

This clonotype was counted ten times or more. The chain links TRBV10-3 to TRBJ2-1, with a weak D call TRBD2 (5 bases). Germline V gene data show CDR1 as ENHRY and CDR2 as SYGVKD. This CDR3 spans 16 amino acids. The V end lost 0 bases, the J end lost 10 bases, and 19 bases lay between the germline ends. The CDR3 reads CAISESWRNGKTEQFF. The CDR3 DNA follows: TGTGCCATCAGTGAGTCATGGCGGAACGGGAAAACCGAGCAGTTCTTC.

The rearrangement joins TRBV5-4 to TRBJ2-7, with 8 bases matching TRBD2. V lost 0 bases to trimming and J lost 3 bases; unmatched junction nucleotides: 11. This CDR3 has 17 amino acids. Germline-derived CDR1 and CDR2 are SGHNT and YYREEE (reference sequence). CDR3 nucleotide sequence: TGTGCCAGCAGCTTGGCCCCCAGCGGGAGAATTCACTACGAGCAGTACTTC. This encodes CASSLAPSGRIHYEQYF.